Presented here are 14 T cell receptor beta chains from one specimen sequenced in a study of cytomegalovirus exposure and HLA in healthy donors. Sequencing used immunoSEQ multiplex PCR; TCRdb keeps in-frame clones, though not all of them. The sample contains about 83,000 clones, approximately 96% of which appear only once. The sample taken for sequencing was PBMCs. The receptors stem from a woman aged 18-29 years in good health and CMV-seronegative.

This clone has a single count. The V and J genes are TRBV20-1 and TRBJ2-7, with D hard to call. This CDR3 comprises 11 residues. Trimming cost V 6 bases and J 1 base, with 7 bases left between them. Germline CDR1 DFQATT, CDR2 SNEGSKA (reference sequence). The CDR3 region is CSAPVSYEQYF. DNA of the CDR3: TGCAGTGCGCCAGTTTCCTACGAGCAGTACTTC.

This chain uses TRBV4-1 with TRBJ2-3; a possible D gene is TRBD2 (6 bases). Trimming shortened V by 1 base and J by 4 bases, and 15 bases separated the two germline ends. From germline, CDR1 is MGHRA and CDR2 YSYEKL. This CDR3 has 16 amino acids. As DNA, the CDR3 is TGCGCCAGCAGCCAAGGAGGACGGGGGACTCCAGATACGCAGTATTTT. It translates to CASSQGGRGTPDTQYF.

This chain joins TRBV6-6 and TRBJ1-3, with TRBD1 identical over 9 bases. Germline V gene sequence: CDR1 MNHNY, CDR2 SVGAGI (reference sequence). J gave up 4 bases and V 5 bases, and 9 bases lay outside the gene matches. The CDR3 consists of 16 residues. DNA for the CDR3: TGTGCCAGCAGTAGGGACAGGGTGAGATTCGGAAACACCATATATTTT. Residues: CASSRDRVRFGNTIYF.

This sequence joins TRBV7-9 and TRBJ2-5; 7 positions match TRBD2. Trimming removed 7 bases from V and 6 bases from J; junction bases left unmatched: 8. CDR1 and CDR2 (germline): SEHNR, FQNEAQ (reference sequence). The CDR3 runs 13 residues. Here the CDR3 reads CASNPASGKTQYF. As DNA, the CDR3 is TGTGCCAGCAACCCGGCCAGCGGGAAGACCCAGTACTTC.

The CDR3 DNA reads TGTGCCAGCTCACCACAGGGGGAGACCCAGTACTTC. Protein product: CASSPQGETQYF. V usage is TRBV18 and J usage is TRBJ2-5; a possible D gene is TRBD1 (5 bases). Germline-derived CDR1 and CDR2 are KGHSH and LQKENI. The length of the CDR3 is 12 residues. V lost 1 base and J 5 bases, leaving 5 bases between the germline ends.

The CDR3 DNA reads TGTGCCAGCAGTTACCGTGCCGCCGGGAATGAGCAGTTCTTC. Its protein product is CASSYRAAGNEQFF. The chain recombines TRBV6-4 with TRBJ2-1; D gene ambiguous. V dropped 5 bases and J dropped 7 bases, with 15 bases sitting between them. The CDR3 has 14 residues. Germline CDR1 is MRHNA and CDR2 is SNTAGT.

The CDR3 DNA follows: TGCGCCAGCAGCTTGGGAACCGGGAATAGGGAAAAACTGTTTTTT. Residues: CASSLGTGNREKLFF. The gene calls are TRBV5-1 and TRBJ1-4, with D hard to call. V lost 0 bases and J lost 8, with 14 bases in between. This CDR3 is 15 amino acids long. Germline CDR1 reads SGHRS; CDR2 reads YFSETQ.

The chain links TRBV9 to TRBJ1-1, with D unresolved. The CDR3 has 14 amino acids. V was pared by 1 base and J by 2 bases, with 9 bases between. Germline V gene lookup returns CDR1 SGDLS and CDR2 YYNGEE. CDR3 nucleotides: TGTGCCAGCAGCGTACGGAGTCTAAACACTGAAGCTTTCTTT. Translating it yields CASSVRSLNTEAFF.

This chain connects TRBV5-1 to TRBJ2-2; 11 bases fit TRBD2. Trimming removed 3 bases from V and 3 bases from J; junction bases left unmatched: 7. This CDR3 contains 17 residues. The germline V gene has CDR1 SGHRS and CDR2 YFSETQ. CDR3 sequence reads: CASSSPGLADYTGELFF. CDR3 DNA: TGCGCCAGCAGCTCCCCGGGACTAGCGGACTACACCGGGGAGCTGTTTTTT.

CDR3 sequence: CASSTTERADTQYF. CDR3 DNA sequence: TGTGCCAGCAGTACGACGGAGAGGGCAGATACGCAGTATTTT. This chain links TRBV6-5 with TRBJ2-3, with a tentative D call TRBD2 (5 bases). V was pared by 5 bases and J by 4 bases, with 13 bases between. Germline CDR1 reads MNHEY; CDR2 reads SVGAGI. The CDR3 loop spans 14 amino acids.

The V and J genes are TRBV19 and TRBJ2-3; D gene uncertain. From germline, CDR1 is LNHDA and CDR2 SQIVND (reference sequence). Trimming took 6 bases from V and 4 from J, leaving 2 bases between them. The CDR3 totals 10 residues. In DNA form, the CDR3 reads TGTGCCAGTAGCGCAGATACGCAGTATTTT. Its translation is CASSADTQYF.

The chain couples TRBV27 to TRBJ2-2; the D gene is possibly TRBD2 (5 bases). The V gene's germline CDR1 is MNHEY and CDR2 SMNVEV (reference sequence). The CDR3 runs 16 residues. V gave up 7 bases and J gave up 2 bases, with 17 bases separating them. CDR3 coding DNA: TGTGCCAGCACCTGGGGTCCGGGAATTAACACCGGGGAGCTGTTTTTT. Its protein is CASTWGPGINTGELFF.

The DNA of the CDR3 is TGTGCCACCCTCGCCGGTGAGCAGTTCTTC. Translating it yields CATLAGEQFF. The chain carries TRBV19 and TRBJ2-1; D uncertain. Looked up from germline, CDR1 is LNHDA and CDR2 is SQIVND (reference sequence). The V gene lost 10 bases and the J gene lost 9 bases, with 10 bases spanning the gap. This CDR3 contains 10 residues.

The chain recombines TRBV5-6 with TRBJ1-2, with D tentatively TRBD1 (5 bases). Trimming removed 3 bases from V and 0 bases from J, with 12 bases in between. Germline V gives CDR1 SGHDT, CDR2 YYEEEE. CDR3 length equals 15 residues. CDR3 in amino acids: CASSSDSDPNYGYTF. For the CDR3, the DNA is TGTGCCAGCAGCTCAGACAGCGATCCTAACTATGGCTACACCTTC.